A selection of T cell receptor beta chains follows, all from one sample in a study of T cell changes during pregnancy in multiple sclerosis. The method was immunoSEQ multiplex PCR; TCRdb's version includes in-frame clones alone and lacks a portion of them. Of fewer than 50,000 clones listed, about 92% are singletons. Source: CD4+ T cells from peripheral blood mononuclear cells, taken in the third trimester of pregnancy. Every receptor here comes from a female donor with multiple sclerosis, enrolled in a pregnancy study. Both conserved end residues are part of each CDR3. D genes are given only for firm matches. Part of the rows lack a size; the others show once, few, many or a class for expanded clones.

>TRBJ1-3|few|TRBV28|NA
CASTAGSGNTIYF
TGTGCCAGCACCGCGGGCTCTGGAAACACCATATATTTT
>TRBJ2-5|NA|TRBV19|NA
CASSIGRTFQETQYF
TGTGCCAGTAGTATTGGGAGAACCTTTCAAGAGACCCAGTACTTC
>TRBJ2-1|NA|TRBV4-3|TRBD2
CASSQDRLAAALIFF
TGCGCCAGCAGCCAAGATCGGCTAGCGGCCGCGCTGATATTCTTC
>TRBJ2-5|NA|TRBV5-1|NA
CASSLGAGKTETQYF
TGCGCCAGCAGCTTGGGGGCAGGGAAGACGGAGACCCAGTACTTC
>TRBJ2-2|NA|TRBV2|TRBD2
CASSSAGVGGELFF
TGTGCCAGCAGCTCAGCGGGAGTGGGCGGGGAGCTGTTTTTT
>TRBJ2-3|once|TRBV5-4|NA
CASRSQTRASSTDTQYF
TGTGCCAGCAGGAGCCAGACGAGGGCCTCTAGCACAGATACGCAGTATTTT
>TRBJ1-1|NA|TRBV4-1|NA
CASSQGGFQNTEAFF
TGCGCCAGCAGCCAAGGAGGTTTCCAGAACACTGAAGCTTTCTTT
>TRBJ1-1|NA|TRBV7-9|NA
CASSSRGRMTEAFF
TGTGCCAGCAGCTCCAGGGGTCGCATGACTGAAGCTTTCTTT
>TRBJ1-4|NA|TRBV11-2|NA
CASSPSRVVTNEKLFF
TGTGCCAGCAGCCCATCCCGGGTGGTAACTAATGAAAAACTGTTTTTT
>TRBJ2-3|NA|TRBV10-3|TRBD2
CAIRRLAGIGDTQYF
TGTGCCATCCGACGACTAGCGGGAATTGGAGATACGCAGTATTTT